What follows is one T cell receptor beta chain and its context. Antigen unknown. TCRdb reanalysed the reads using MiXCR and keeps one entry per CDR3 protein. This table has roughly 200,000 distinct CDR3 sequences, 35% to 40% appearing once. The CDR3 contains 14 residues. Germline CDR1 is SGHVS and CDR2 is FNYEAQ. Between the trimmed V and J ends, which lost 3 bases and 1 base, there was a span of 9 bases. This sample stems from a study of T cell repertoires in cytomegalovirus infection. The sample consisted of CD8+ T cells from cultured PBMCs, taken from culture after CMV antigen stimulation. The V gene is TRBV7-6, the J gene TRBJ1-1; D remains unclear. The sequence came from a human donor in good health (CMV status not recorded). Some clones in this sample may be carry-over from other donors' samples. The CDR3 coding sequence is TGTGCCAGCAGCTTTGTTCCTGAGAACACTGAAGCTTTCTTT. This codes for CASSFVPENTEAFF.